The 8 T cell receptor beta chains in this list originate from one sample, sequenced in a study of beta chain features in type 1 diabetes. General observations from the study: Significant though moderate, a shortening of TCRB CDR3s appeared in all four CD4+ subsets of Type 1 diabetes patients.

cDNA synthesis used the whole RNA isolate, giving expressed TCRB sequences. Profiled with immunoSEQ multiplex PCR; TCRdb holds only in-frame clones, not every one. Of some 640,000 clones detected, over 12% appear once; the ten largest clones hold 0.03% to 0.045%. These receptors' targets are unknown. The sequencing sample was made of naive CD4+ T cells from blood. The receptors originated from a man between 18 and 29 years old with type 1 diabetes.

The rearrangement links TRBV5-1 to TRBJ2-7; TRBD2 aligns across 7 bases. The CDR3 spans 15 residues. The J segment lost 0 bases and the V segment lost 0 bases, leaving 3 bases of the junction unmatched. The V gene's germline CDR1 is SGHRS and CDR2 YFSETQ. The DNA of the CDR3 is TGCGCCAGCAGCTTGGTTGGCGGGAGCTCCTACGAGCAGTACTTC. Translation gives CASSLVGGSSYEQYF.

This chain joins TRBV5-1 and TRBJ1-1; tentatively, D is TRBD1 (6 bases). Trimming cost V 0 bases and J 1 base, with 10 bases left between them. CDR3 length: 15 amino acids. The germline gives CDR1 SGHRS, CDR2 YFSETQ. CDR3 in amino acids: CASSLAGGQNTEAFF. CDR3 DNA: TGCGCCAGCAGCTTGGCCGGGGGACAGAACACTGAAGCTTTCTTT.

The chain combines TRBV6-6 with TRBJ2-1; no firm D call. Germline loops: CDR1 MNHNY, CDR2 SVGAGI (reference sequence). This CDR3 comprises 12 residues. Trimming pared 7 bases from V and 10 bases from J, leaving 14 bases between. The CDR3 nucleotides are TGTGCCAGCACCGCAAGGCGCCAGGAGCAGTTCTTC. Encoded protein: CASTARRQEQFF.

The chain joins TRBV9 to TRBJ2-3; D not resolved. V lost 0 bases, J lost 6 bases, and 14 bases lay in between. The CDR3 sequence is 15 residues long. From germline, CDR1 is SGDLS and CDR2 YYNGEE. CDR3 coding DNA: TGTGCCAGCAGCGTAGGGTCAGGTTCGTACGATACGCAGTATTTT. The encoded protein is CASSVGSGSYDTQYF.

The rearrangement uses TRBV6-5 and TRBJ1-1; weak D call: TRBD1 (6 bases). V shed 2 bases and J shed 5 bases, with 12 bases lying between them. The germline CDR1 and CDR2 sequences are MNHEY and SVGAGI. The CDR3 spans 14 residues. CDR3 protein: CASSYNRDGTEAFF. CDR3 in DNA: TGTGCCAGCAGTTACAACAGGGATGGGACTGAAGCTTTCTTT.

This CDR3 is CASSHDWGLQQETQYF. The CDR3 bases are TGCGCCAGCAGCCACGACTGGGGGCTGCAACAAGAGACCCAGTACTTC. The rearrangement joins TRBV4-3 to TRBJ2-5, with a weak D call TRBD1 (6 bases). The CDR3 has 16 residues. Germline values: CDR1 LGHNA, CDR2 YSLEER. Trimming removed 3 bases at V and 2 bases at J, with 16 bases between.

In regard to this clone: The same CDR3 also results from other DNA sequences found in this sample. The genes are TRBV30 and TRBJ1-5, with D possibly TRBD1 on 5 matching bases. Germline-derived CDR1 and CDR2 are GTSNPN and SVGIG (reference sequence). The V and J ends lost 0 bases and 6 bases respectively, with 9 bases between them. There are 13 residues in the CDR3. CDR3 DNA: TGTGCCTGGAGTGTCAGGGCAGGTCAGCCCCAGCATTTT. This translates into CAWSVRAGQPQHF.

This clone occurred a few times. The CDR3 region has the DNA TGTGCCAGCAGCCGACGGCTAGCGGGGGTGGAGACCCAGTACTTC. Its translation: CASSRRLAGVETQYF. The chain joins TRBV5-6 to TRBJ2-5; 10 bases match TRBD2. This CDR3 comprises 15 residues. V trimming: 4 bases; J trimming: 5 bases; junction bases outside the gene matches: 8. Germline values: CDR1 SGHDT, CDR2 YYEEEE.